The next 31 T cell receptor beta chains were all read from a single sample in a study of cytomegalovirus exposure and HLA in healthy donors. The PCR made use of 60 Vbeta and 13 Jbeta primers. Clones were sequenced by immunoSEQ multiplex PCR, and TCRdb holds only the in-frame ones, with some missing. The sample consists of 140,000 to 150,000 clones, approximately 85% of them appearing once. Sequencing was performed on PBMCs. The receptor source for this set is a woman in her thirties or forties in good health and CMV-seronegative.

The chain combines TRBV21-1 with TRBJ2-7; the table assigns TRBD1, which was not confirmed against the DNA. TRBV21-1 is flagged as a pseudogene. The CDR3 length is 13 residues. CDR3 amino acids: CASSDRASYEQYF. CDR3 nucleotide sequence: TGTGCCAGCAGTGACAGGGCCTCCTACGAGCAGTACTTC.

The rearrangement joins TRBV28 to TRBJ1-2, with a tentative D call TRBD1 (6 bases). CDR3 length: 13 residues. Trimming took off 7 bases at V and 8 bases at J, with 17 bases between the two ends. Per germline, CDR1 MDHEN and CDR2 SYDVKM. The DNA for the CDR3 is TGTGCCAGCACCCGACGCCAGGGGAAGGGCTACACCTTC. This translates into CASTRRQGKGYTF.

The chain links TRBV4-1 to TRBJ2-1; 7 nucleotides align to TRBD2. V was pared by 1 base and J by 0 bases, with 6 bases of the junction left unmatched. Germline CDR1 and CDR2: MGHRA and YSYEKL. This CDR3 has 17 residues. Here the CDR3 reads CASSQGSGFSSYNEQFF. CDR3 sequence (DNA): TGCGCCAGCAGCCAAGGTAGCGGGTTTAGCTCCTACAATGAGCAGTTCTTC.

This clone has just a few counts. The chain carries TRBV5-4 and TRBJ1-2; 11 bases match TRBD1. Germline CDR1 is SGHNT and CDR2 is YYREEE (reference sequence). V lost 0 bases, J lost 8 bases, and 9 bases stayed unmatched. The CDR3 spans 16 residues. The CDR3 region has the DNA TGTGCCAGCAGCTTGGTCCCCTCGGACAGGGGGCAAGGCTACACCTTC. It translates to CASSLVPSDRGQGYTF.

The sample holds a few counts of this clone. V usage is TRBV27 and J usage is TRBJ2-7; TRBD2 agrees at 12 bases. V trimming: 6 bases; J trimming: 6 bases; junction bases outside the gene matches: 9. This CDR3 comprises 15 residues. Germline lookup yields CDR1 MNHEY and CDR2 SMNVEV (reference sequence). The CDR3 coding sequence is TGTGCCAGCAGGACTCTAGCGGGAGGGCCGGGCGAGCAGTACTTC. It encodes CASRTLAGGPGEQYF.

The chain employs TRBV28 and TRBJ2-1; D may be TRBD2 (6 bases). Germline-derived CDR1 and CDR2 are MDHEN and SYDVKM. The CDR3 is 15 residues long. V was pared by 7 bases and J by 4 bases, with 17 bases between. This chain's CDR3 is CASTPGTSGYNEQFF. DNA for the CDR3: TGTGCCAGCACCCCTGGGACTTCGGGATACAATGAGCAGTTCTTC. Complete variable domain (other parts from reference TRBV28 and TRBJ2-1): DVKVTQSSRYLVKRTGEKVFLECVQDMDHENMFWYRQDPGLGLRLIYFSYDVKMKEKGDIPEGYSVSREKKERFSLILESASTNQTSMYLCASTPGTSGYNEQFFGPGTRLTVL.

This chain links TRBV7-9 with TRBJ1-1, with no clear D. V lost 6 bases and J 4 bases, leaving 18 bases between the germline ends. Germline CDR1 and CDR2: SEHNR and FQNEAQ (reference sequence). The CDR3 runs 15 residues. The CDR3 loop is CASSRSDGRVTEAFF. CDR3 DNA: TGTGCCAGCAGTCGTTCGGACGGGCGGGTCACTGAAGCTTTCTTT.

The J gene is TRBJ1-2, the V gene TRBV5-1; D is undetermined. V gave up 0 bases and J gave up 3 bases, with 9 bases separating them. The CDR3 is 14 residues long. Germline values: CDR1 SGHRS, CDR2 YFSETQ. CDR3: CASSLGGVDYGYTF. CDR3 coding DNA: TGCGCCAGCAGCTTGGGAGGAGTGGACTATGGCTACACCTTC.

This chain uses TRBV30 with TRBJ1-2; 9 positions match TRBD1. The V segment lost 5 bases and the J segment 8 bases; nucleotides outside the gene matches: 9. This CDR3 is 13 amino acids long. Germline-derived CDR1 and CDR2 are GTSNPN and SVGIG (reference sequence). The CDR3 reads CAWELQGAGGYTF. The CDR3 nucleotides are TGTGCCTGGGAACTACAGGGGGCGGGCGGCTACACCTTC. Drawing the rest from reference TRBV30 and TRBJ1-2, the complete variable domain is SQTIHQWPATLVQPVGSPLSLECTVEGTSNPNLYWYRQAAGRGLQLLFYSVGIGQISSEVPQNLSASRPQDRQFILSSKKLLLSDSGFYLCAWELQGAGGYTFGSGTRLTVV.

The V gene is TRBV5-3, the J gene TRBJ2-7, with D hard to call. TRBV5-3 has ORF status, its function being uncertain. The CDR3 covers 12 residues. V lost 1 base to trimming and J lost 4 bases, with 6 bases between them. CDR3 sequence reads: CARSLTAYEQYF. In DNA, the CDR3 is TGTGCCAGAAGCTTGACAGCATACGAGCAGTACTTC.

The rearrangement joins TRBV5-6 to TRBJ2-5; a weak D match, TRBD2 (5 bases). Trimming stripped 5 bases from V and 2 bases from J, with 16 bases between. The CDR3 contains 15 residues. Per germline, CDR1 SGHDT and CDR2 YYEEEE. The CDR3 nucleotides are TGTGCCAGCAGGCCCCCCGGGGAGCGGCAAGAGACCCAGTACTTC. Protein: CASRPPGERQETQYF.

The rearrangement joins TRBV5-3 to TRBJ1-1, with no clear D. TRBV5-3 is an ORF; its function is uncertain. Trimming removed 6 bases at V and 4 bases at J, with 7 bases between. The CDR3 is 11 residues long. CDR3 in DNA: TGTGCCAGAAATCCAGGCACTGAAGCTTTCTTT. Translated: CARNPGTEAFF.

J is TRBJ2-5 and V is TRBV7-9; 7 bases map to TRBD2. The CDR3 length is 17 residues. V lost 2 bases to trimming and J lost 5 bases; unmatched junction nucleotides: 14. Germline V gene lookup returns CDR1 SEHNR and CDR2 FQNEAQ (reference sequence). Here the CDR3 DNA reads TGTGCCAGCAGCTTATCGCGGCTGCAGGGAGGGTGGGAGACCCAGTACTTC. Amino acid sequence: CASSLSRLQGGWETQYF. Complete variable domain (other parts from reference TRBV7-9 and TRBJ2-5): DTGVSQNPRHKITKRGQNVTFRCDPISEHNRLYWYRQTLGQGPEFLTYFQNEAQLEKSRLLSDRFSAERPKGSFSTLEIQRTEQGDSAMYLCASSLSRLQGGWETQYFGPGTRLLVL.

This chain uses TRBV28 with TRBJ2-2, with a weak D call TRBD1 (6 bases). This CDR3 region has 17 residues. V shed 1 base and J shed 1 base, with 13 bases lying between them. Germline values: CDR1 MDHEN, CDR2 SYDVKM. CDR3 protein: CASSLSQGKGNTGELFF. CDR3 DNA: TGTGCCAGCAGTTTATCACAGGGAAAGGGGAACACCGGGGAGCTGTTTTTT.

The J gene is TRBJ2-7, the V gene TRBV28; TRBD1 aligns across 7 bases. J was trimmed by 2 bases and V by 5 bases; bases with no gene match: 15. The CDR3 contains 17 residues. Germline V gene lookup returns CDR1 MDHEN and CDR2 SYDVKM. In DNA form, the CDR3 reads TGTGCCAGCAGTCCTACTGGACAGGCCGTTTGGCCCTACGAGCAGTACTTC. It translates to CASSPTGQAVWPYEQYF.

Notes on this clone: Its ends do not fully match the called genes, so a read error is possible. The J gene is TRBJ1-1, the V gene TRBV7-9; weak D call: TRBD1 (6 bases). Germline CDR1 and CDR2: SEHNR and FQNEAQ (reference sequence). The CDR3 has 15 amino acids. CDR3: CSSSFTGSIGTEAFF. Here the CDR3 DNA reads TGTTCCAGCAGCTTTACAGGGAGCATTGGCACTGAAGCTTTCTTT.

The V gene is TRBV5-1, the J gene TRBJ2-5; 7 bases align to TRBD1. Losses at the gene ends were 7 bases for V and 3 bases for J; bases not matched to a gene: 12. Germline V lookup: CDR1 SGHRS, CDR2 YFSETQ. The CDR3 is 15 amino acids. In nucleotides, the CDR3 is TGCGCCAGCGGGATGACCGGGACAGATAAAGAGACCCAGTACTTC. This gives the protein CASGMTGTDKETQYF.

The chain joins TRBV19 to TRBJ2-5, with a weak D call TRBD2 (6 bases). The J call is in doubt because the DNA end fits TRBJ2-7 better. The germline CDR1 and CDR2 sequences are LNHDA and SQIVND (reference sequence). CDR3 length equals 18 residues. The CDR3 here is CASMGPGRGGLSSYEQYF. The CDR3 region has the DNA TGTGCCAGTATGGGTCCCGGGCGGGGCGGACTAAGCTCCTACGAGCAGTACTTC.

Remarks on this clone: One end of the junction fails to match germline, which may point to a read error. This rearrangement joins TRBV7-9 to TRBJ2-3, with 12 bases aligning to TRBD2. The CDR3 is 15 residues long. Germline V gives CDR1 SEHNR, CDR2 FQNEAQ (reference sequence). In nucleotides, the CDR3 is TGTGCCAGCAGGCGGACTAGCGGGACGACAGATTCGCAGTATTTT. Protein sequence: CASRRTSGTTDSQYF.

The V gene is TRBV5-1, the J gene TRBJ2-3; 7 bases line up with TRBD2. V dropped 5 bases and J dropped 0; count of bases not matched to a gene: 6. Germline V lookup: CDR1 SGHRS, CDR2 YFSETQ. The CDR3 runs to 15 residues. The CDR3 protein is CASRGLADSTDTQYF. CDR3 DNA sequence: TGCGCCAGCAGAGGTCTAGCGGATAGCACAGATACGCAGTATTTT.

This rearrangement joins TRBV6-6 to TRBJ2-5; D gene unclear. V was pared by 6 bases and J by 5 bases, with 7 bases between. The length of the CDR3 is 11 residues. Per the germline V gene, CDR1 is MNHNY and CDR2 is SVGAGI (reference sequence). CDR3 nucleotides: TGTGCCAGCAGCCCTCAGGAGACCCAGTACTTC. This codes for CASSPQETQYF.

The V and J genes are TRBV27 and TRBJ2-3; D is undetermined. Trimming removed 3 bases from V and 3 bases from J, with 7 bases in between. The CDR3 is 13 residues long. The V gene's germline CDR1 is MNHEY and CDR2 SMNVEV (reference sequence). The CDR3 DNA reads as TGTGCCAGCAGTTTTTATAGAACAGATACGCAGTATTTT. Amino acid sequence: CASSFYRTDTQYF.

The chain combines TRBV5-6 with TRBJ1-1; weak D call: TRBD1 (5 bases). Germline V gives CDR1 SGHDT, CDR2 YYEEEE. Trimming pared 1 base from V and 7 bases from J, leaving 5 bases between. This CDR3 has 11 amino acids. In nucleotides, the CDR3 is TGTGCCAGCAGCTTGACAGGTGAAGCTTTCTTT. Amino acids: CASSLTGEAFF. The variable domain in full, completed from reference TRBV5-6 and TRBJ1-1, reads DAGVTQSPTHLIKTRGQQVTLRCSPKSGHDTVSWYQQALGQGPQFIFQYYEEEERQRGNFPDRFSGHQFPNYSSELNVNALLLGDSALYLCASSLTGEAFFGQGTRLTVV.

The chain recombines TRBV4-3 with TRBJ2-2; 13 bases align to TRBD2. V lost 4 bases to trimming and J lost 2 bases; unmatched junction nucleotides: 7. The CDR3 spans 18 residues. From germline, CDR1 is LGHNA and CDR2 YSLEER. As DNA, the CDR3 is TGCGCCAGCAGCCTTTACGGGGGACTAGCGGGAAACACCGGGGAGCTGTTTTTT. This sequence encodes CASSLYGGLAGNTGELFF.

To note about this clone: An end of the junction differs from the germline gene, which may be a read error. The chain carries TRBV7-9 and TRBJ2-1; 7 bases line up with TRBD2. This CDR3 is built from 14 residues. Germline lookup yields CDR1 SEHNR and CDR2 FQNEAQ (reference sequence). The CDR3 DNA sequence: TGTTCCAGCAGATTTTTACTAGCGTCTAATGAGCAGTTCTTC. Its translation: CSSRFLLASNEQFF.

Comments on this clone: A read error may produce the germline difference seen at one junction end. CDR3: CSSSSTSGFQPQHF. CDR3 nucleotide sequence: TGTTCCAGCAGCTCGACCTCAGGGTTTCAGCCCCAGCATTTT. The chain has TRBV7-9 and TRBJ1-5; the D gene is possibly TRBD1 (5 bases). The CDR3 length is 14 residues. Germline-derived CDR1 and CDR2 are SEHNR and FQNEAQ (reference sequence).

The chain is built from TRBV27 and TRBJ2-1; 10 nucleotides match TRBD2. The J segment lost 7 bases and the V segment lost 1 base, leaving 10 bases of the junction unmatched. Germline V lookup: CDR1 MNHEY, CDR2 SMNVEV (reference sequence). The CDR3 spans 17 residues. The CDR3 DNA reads TGTGCCAGCAGTTTATGGGCTAGCGGGAGAGTGGAAAATGAGCAGTTCTTC. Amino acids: CASSLWASGRVENEQFF.

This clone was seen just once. The CDR3 DNA follows: TGTGCCAGTAGTATGGGGGCTCTCTACGAGCAGTACTTC. Protein sequence: CASSMGALYEQYF. The chain has TRBV19 and TRBJ2-7; D possibly corresponds to TRBD1 (6 bases). Trimming removed 3 bases at V and 3 bases at J, with 9 bases between. This CDR3 has 13 residues. Germline CDR1 reads LNHDA; CDR2 reads SQIVND (reference sequence).

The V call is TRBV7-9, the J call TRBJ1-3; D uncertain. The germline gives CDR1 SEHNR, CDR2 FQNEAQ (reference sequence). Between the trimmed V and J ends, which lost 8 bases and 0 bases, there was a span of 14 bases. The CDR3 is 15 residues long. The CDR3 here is CASWRATYSGNTIYF. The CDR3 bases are TGTGCCAGCTGGAGGGCGACTTACTCTGGAAACACCATATATTTT.

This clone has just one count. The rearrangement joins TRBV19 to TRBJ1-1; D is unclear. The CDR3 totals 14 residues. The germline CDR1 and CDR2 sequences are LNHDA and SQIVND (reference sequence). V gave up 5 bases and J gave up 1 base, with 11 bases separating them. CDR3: CASSPRRENTEAFF. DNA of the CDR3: TGTGCCAGTAGTCCTCGACGGGAGAACACTGAAGCTTTCTTT.

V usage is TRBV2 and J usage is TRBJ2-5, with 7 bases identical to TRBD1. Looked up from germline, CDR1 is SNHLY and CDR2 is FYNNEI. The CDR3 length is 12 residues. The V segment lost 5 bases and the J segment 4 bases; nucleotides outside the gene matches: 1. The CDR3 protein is CASSPGGETQYF. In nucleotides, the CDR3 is TGTGCCAGCAGTCCAGGGGGAGAGACCCAGTACTTC.